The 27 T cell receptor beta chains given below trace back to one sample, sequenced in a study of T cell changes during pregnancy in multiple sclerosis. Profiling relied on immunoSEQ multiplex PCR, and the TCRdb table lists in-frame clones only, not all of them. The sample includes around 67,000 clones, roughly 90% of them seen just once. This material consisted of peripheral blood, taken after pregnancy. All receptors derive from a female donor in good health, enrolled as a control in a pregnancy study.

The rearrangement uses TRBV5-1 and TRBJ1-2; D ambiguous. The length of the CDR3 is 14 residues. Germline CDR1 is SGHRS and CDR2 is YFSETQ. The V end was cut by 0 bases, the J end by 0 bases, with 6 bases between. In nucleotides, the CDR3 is TGCGCCAGCAGCTTGGGGGGAGCTAACTATGGCTACACCTTC. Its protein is CASSLGGANYGYTF.

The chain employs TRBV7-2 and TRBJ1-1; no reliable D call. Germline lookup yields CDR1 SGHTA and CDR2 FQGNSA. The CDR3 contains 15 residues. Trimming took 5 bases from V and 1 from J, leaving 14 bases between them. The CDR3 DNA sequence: TGTGCCAGCAGCACACGACCGGGTGGGAACACTGAAGCTTTCTTT. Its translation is CASSTRPGGNTEAFF.

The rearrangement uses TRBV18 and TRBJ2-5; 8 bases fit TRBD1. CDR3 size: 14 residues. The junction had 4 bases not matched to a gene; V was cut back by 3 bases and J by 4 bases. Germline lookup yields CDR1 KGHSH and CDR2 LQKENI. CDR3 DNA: TGTGCCAGCTCACCTCAACAGGGGGGAGAGACCCAGTACTTC. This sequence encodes CASSPQQGGETQYF.

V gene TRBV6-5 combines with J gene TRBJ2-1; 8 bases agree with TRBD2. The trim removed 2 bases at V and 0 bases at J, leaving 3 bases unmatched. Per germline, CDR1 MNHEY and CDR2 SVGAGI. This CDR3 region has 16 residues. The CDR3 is CASSYASGFSYNEQFF. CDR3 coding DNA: TGTGCCAGCAGTTACGCTAGCGGGTTCTCCTACAATGAGCAGTTCTTC.

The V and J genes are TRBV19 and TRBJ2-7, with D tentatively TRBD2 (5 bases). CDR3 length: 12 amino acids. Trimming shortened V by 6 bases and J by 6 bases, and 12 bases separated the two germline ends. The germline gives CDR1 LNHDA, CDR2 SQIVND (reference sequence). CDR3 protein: CASRERVGEQYF. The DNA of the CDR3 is TGTGCCAGTAGGGAGAGGGTCGGCGAGCAGTACTTC.

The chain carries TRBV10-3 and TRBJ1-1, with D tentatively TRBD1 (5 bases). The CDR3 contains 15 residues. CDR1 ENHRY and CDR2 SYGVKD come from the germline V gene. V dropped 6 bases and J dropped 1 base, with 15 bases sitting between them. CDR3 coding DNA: TGTGCCATCAGCGGCCTCGGGCAGGGGAACACTGAAGCTTTCTTT. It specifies CAISGLGQGNTEAFF.

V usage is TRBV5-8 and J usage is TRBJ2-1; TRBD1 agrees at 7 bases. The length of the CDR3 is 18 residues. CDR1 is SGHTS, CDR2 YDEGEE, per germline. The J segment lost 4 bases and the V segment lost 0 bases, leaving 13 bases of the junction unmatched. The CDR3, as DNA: TGTGCCAGCAGCTTGGGGGGATTGCAGGGGGACGGATACAATGAGCAGTTCTTC. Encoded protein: CASSLGGLQGDGYNEQFF.

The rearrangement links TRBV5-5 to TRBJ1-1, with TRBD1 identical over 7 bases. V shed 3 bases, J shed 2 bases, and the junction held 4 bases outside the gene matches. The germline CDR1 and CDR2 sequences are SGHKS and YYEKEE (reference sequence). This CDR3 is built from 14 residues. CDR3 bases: TGTGCCAGCAGCTCGGGACAGTCAAACACTGAAGCTTTCTTT. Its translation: CASSSGQSNTEAFF.

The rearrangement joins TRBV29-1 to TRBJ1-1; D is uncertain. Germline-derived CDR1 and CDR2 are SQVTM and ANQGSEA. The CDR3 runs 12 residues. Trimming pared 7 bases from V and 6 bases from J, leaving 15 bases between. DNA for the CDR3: TGCAGCGGGGAGGGCATAGGGCCTGAAGCTTTCTTT. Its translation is CSGEGIGPEAFF.

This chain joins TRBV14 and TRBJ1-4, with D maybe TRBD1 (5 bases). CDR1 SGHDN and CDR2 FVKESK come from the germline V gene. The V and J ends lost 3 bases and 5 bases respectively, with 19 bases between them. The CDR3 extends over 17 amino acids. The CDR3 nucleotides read TGTGCCAGCAGCCACCTCTCACCGGGGGATGAGAATGAAAAACTGTTTTTT. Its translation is CASSHLSPGDENEKLFF.

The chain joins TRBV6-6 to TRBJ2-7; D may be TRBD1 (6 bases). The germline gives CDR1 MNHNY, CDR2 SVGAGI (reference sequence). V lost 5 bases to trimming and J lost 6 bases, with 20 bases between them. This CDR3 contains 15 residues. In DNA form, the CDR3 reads TGTGCCAGCAGTCCCCGTGGGACGTCCAGGGGCGAGCAGTACTTC. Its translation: CASSPRGTSRGEQYF.

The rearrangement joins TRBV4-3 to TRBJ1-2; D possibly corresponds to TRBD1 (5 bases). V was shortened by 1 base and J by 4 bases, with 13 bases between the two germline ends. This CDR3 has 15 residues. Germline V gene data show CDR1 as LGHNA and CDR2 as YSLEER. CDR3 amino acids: CASSQVMGPVYGYTF. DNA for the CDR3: TGCGCCAGCAGCCAAGTGATGGGGCCAGTCTATGGCTACACCTTC.

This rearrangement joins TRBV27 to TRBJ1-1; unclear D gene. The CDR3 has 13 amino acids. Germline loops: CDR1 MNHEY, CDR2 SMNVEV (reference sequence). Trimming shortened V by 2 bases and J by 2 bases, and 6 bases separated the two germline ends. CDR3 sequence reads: CASSLRENTEAFF. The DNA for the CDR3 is TGTGCCAGCAGTTTAAGAGAAAACACTGAAGCTTTCTTT.

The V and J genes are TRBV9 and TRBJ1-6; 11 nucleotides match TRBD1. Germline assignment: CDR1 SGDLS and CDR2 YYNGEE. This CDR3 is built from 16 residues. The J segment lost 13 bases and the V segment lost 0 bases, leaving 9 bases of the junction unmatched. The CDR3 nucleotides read TGTGCCAGCAGCGTAGAGAATAGGGACAGGGGGTCGCCCCTCCACTTT. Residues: CASSVENRDRGSPLHF. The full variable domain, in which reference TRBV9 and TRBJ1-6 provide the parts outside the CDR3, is DSGVTQTPKHLITATGQRVTLRCSPRSGDLSVYWYQQSLDQGLQFLIQYYNGEERAKGNILERFSAQQFPDLHSELNLSSLELGDSALYFCASSVENRDRGSPLHFGNGTRLTVT.

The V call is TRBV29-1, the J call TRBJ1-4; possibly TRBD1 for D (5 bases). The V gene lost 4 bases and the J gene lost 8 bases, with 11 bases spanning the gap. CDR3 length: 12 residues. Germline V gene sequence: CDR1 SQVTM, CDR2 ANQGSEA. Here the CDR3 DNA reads TGCAGCGTTGGGGAGGGGCCGGAAAAACTGTTTTTT. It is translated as CSVGEGPEKLFF. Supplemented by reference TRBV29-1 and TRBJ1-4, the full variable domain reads SAVISQKPSRDICQRGTSLTIQCQVDSQVTMMFWYRQQPGQSLTLIATANQGSEATYESGFVIDKFPISRPNLTFSTLTVSNMSPEDSSIYLCSVGEGPEKLFFGSGTQLSVL.

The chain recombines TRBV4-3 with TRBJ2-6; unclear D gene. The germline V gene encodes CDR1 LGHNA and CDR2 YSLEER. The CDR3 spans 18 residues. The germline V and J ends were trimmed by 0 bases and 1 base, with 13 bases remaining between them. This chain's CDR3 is CASSQETPGLSGANVLTF. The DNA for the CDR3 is TGCGCCAGCAGCCAAGAGACTCCCGGTCTATCTGGGGCCAACGTCCTGACTTTC.

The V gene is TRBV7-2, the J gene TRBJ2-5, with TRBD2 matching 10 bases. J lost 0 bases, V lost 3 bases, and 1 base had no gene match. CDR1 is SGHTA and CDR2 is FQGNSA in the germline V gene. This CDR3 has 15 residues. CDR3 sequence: CASSLTSGYQETQYF. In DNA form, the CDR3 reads TGTGCCAGCAGCTTGACTAGCGGGTACCAAGAGACCCAGTACTTC.

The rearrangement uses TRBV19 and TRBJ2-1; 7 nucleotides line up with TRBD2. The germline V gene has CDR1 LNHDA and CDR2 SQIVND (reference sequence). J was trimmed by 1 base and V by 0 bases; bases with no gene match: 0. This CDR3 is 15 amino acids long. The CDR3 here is CASSIEGGSYNEQFF. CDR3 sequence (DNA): TGTGCCAGTAGTATAGAGGGGGGGTCCTACAATGAGCAGTTCTTC.

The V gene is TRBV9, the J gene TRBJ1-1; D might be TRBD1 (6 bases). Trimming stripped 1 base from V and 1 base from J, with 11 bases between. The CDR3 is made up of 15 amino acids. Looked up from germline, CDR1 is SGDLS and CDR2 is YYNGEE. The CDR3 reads CASSVYQGRNTEAFF. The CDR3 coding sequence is TGTGCCAGCAGCGTATACCAGGGGAGGAACACTGAAGCTTTCTTT.

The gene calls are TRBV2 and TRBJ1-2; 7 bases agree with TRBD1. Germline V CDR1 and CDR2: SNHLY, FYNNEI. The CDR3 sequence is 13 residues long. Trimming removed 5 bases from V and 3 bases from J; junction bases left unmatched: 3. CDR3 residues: CASSPGQYYGYTF. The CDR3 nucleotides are TGTGCCAGCAGTCCGGGACAGTACTATGGCTACACCTTC.

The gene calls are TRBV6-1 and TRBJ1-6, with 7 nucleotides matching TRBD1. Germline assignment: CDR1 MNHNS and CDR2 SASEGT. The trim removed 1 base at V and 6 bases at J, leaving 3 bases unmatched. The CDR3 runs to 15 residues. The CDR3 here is CASSEGYRGNSPLHF. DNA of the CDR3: TGTGCCAGCAGTGAAGGATACAGGGGTAATTCACCCCTCCACTTT.

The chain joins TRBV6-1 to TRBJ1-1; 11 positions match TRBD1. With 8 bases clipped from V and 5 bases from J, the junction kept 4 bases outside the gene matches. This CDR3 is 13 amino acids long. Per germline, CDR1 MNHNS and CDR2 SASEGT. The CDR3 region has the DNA TGTGCCAGCGAAGGGACAGGGGGGACTGAAGCTTTCTTT. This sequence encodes CASEGTGGTEAFF.

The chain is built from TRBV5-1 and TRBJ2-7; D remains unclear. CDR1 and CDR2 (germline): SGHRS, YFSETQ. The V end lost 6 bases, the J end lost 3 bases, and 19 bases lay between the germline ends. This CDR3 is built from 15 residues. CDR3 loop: CASTFSVGSYYEQYF. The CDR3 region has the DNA TGCGCCAGCACCTTTTCTGTTGGTAGCTACTACGAGCAGTACTTC.

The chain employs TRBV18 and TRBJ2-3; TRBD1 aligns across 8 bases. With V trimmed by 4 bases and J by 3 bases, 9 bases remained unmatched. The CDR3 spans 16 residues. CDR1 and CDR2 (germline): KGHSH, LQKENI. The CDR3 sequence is CASSLDRGIATDTQYF. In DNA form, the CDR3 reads TGTGCCAGCTCACTCGACAGGGGAATTGCGACAGATACGCAGTATTTT.

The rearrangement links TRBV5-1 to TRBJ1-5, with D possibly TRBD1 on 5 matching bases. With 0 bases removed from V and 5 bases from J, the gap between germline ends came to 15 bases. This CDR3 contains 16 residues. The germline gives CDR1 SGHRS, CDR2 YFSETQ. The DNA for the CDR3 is TGCGCCAGCAGCTTGGAGGGGCGGACCAAGGATCAGCCCCAGCATTTT. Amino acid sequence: CASSLEGRTKDQPQHF.

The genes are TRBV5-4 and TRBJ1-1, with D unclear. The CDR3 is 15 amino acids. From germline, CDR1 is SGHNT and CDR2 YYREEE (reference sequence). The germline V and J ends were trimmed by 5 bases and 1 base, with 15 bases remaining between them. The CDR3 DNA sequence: TGTGCCAGCAGTCGAGAAATAAGTGAGAACACTGAAGCTTTCTTT. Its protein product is CASSREISENTEAFF.

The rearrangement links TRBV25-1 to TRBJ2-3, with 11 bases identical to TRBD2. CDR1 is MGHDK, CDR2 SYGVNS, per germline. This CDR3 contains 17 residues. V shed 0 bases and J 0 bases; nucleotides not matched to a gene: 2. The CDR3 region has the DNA TGTGCCAGCAGTGAATATAGCGGGAGGGCTAGCACAGATACGCAGTATTTT. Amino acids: CASSEYSGRASTDTQYF.